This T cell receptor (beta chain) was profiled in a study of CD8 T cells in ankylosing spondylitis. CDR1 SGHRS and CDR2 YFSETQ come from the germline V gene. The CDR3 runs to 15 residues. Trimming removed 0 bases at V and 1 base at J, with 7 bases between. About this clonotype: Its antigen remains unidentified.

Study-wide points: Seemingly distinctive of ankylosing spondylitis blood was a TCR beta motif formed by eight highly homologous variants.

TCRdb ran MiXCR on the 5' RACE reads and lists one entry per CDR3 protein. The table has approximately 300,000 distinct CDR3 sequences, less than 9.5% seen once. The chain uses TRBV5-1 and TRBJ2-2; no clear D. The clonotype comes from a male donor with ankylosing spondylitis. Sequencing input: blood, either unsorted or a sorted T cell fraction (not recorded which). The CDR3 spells CASSLVQLNTGELFF. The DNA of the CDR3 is TGCGCCAGCAGCTTGGTTCAGCTGAACACCGGGGAGCTGTTTTTT.